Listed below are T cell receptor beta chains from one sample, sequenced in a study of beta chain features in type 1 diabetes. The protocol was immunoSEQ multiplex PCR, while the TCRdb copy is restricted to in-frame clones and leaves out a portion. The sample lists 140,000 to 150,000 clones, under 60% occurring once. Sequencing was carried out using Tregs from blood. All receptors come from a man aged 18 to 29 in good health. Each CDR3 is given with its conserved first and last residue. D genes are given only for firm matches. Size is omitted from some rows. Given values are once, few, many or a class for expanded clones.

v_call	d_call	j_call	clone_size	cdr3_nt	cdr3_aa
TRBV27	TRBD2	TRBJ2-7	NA	TGTGCCAGCAGTCGACTAGCAGGAGGAAAACAGTACTTC	CASSRLAGGKQYF
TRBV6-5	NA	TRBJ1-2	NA	TGTGCCAGCAGTTATAGGTCAGGCTATGGCTACACCTTC	CASSYRSGYGYTF
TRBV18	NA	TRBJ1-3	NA	TGTGCCAGCTCACCCCTCGGAAACACCATATATTTT	CASSPLGNTIYF
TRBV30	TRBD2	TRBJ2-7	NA	TGTGCCTGGAGCAGCGTGCCGGGACTAGCGGACGAGCAGTACTTC	CAWSSVPGLADEQYF
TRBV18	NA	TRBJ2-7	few	TGTGCCAGCTCAGGAAGAAGGGTCTCCTCGGGGGACGAGCAGTACTTC	CASSGRRVSSGDEQYF
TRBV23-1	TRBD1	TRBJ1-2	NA	TGCGCCAGCAGCCCACCGGACGTGTGCAACAGGGGCGGCTACACCTTC	CASSPPDVCNRGGYTF
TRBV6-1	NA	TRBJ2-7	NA	TGTGCCAGCAGTGAAGCGTCGGCGGGTAGCTCCTACGAGCAGTACTTC	CASSEASAGSSYEQYF
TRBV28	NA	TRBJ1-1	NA	TGTGCCAGCAGTTCCTCTTTGAACACTGAAGCTTTCTTT	CASSSSLNTEAFF
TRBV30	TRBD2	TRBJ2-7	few	TGTGCCTGGAGCCTCCAGGGAGGGGACGAGCAGTACTTC	CAWSLQGGDEQYF
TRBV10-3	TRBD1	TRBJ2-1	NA	TGTGCCATCAGGACGCTGACAGGGGAGGAGCAGTTCTTC	CAIRTLTGEEQFF
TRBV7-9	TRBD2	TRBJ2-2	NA	TGTGCCAGCAGCTCGAGGGGACTAGCGGCTAACACCGGGGAGCTGTTTTTT	CASSSRGLAANTGELFF
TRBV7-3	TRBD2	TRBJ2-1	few	TGTGCCAGCAGCCCTACTAGCGGAGCCTACAATGAGCAGTTCTTC	CASSPTSGAYNEQFF
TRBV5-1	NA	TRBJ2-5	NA	TGCGCCAGCAGCCTCCAAACAGGGCAGTCAGAGACCCAGTACTTC	CASSLQTGQSETQYF
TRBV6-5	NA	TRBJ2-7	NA	TGTGCCAGCATGAGGAGGCAGACCTACGAGCAGTACTTC	CASMRRQTYEQYF
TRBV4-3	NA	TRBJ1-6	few	TGCGCCAGCAGCCAAGACACTCGCCTCATTTCACCCCTCCACTTT	CASSQDTRLISPLHF
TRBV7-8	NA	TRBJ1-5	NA	TGTGCCAGCAGCTTAGACGGTCCGGGACACCAGCATTTT	CASSLDGPGHQHF
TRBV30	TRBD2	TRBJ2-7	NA	TGTGCCTGGCGGTGGGGAGGGGCCTCCTACGAGCAGTACTTC	CAWRWGGASYEQYF
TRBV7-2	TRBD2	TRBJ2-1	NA	TGTGCCAGCAGCAGACTAGCGGGGGTATCAGATGAGCAGTTCTTC	CASSRLAGVSDEQFF
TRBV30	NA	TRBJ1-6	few	TGTGCCTGGAGTCACCGGGGGGGTTCGAGGAATTCACCCCTCCACTTT	CAWSHRGGSRNSPLHF
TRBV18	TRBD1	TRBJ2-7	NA	TGTGCCAGCGTCCGTGCCGTGACAGGGGGGTCCTACGAGCAGTACTTC	CASVRAVTGGSYEQYF
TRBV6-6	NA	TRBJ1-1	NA	TGTGCCAGCAGCAAGGGCCTCCCTCCCGGAGGGACTGAAGCTTTCTTT	CASSKGLPPGGTEAFF
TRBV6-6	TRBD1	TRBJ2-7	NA	TGTGCCAGCAGTTACTCTTTAGGGGGCATGACCTACGAGCAGTACTTC	CASSYSLGGMTYEQYF
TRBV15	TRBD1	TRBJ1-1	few	TGTGCCACCAGCAGAGATTGGGGGAGTAAAGGACAGGGCCGTACTGAAGCTTTCTTT	CATSRDWGSKGQGRTEAFF
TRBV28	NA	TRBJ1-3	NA	TGTGCCAGCAGCCCCTCGGGATTGTCCGGAAACACCATATATTTT	CASSPSGLSGNTIYF
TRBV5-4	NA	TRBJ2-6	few	TGTGCCAGCAGCCCAGGACAGACTCCTGGGGCCAACGTCCTGACTTTC	CASSPGQTPGANVLTF
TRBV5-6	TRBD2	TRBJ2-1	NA	TGTGCCAGCAGCTTGTTTTCGACTAGCGGGGTGGATGAGCAGTTCTTC	CASSLFSTSGVDEQFF
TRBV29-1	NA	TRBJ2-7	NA	TGCAGCGTTGAAAGGGGGAAAGCCGAGCAGTACTTC	CSVERGKAEQYF
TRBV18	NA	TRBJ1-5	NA	TGTGCCAGCTCACGCGGGGGTCAGCCCCAGCATTTT	CASSRGGQPQHF
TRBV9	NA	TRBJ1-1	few	TGTGCCAGCGGGGCACAGCCGAACACTGAAGCTTTCTTT	CASGAQPNTEAFF
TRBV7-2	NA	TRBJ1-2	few	TGTGCCAGCAGCTTTAGTAGCTGGGGCTACACCTTC	CASSFSSWGYTF
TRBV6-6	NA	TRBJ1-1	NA	TGTGCCAGCTTAGCCCCAGGGGTGTACACTGAAGCTTTCTTT	CASLAPGVYTEAFF
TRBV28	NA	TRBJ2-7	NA	TGTGCCAGCAGTTTGAGATACGAGCAGTACTTC	CASSLRYEQYF
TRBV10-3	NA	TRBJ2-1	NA	TGTGCCATCGCGAACTACCGCAATGAGCAGTTCTTC	CAIANYRNEQFF
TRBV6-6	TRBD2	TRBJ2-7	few	TGTGCCAGCAGTTACCTCCTACTAGCGGGAGGAGGCGAGCAGTACTTC	CASSYLLLAGGGEQYF
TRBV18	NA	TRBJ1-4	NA	TGTGCCAGCTCACCACAAACAAGTAATGAAAAACTGTTTTTT	CASSPQTSNEKLFF
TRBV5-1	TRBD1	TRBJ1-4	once	TGCGCCAGCAGCTTAGGGACAGGGAGACCCTCTAATGAAAAACTGTTTTTT	CASSLGTGRPSNEKLFF
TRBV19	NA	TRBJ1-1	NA	TGTGCCAGTAGCCGAGCGGCGGGAGTCGGCACTGAAGCTTTCTTT	CASSRAAGVGTEAFF
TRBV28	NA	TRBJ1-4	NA	TGTGCCAGCAGTCCCCCCGGGGGACGTAATGAAAAACTGTTTTTT	CASSPPGGRNEKLFF
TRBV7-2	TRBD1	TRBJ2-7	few	TGTGCCAGCAGCTTGGGACAGGGTCGAGCCTACGAGCAGTACTTC	CASSLGQGRAYEQYF
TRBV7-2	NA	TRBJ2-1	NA	TGTGCCAGCAGCAAAACAGGGAATGAGCAGTTCTTC	CASSKTGNEQFF
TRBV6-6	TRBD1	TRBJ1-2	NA	TGTGCCAGCCGGCTTGGACAGGGGATGCGGGGCTACACCTTC	CASRLGQGMRGYTF
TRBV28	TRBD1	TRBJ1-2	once	TGTGCCAGCAGTTACAGGGGTTATGGCTACACCTTC	CASSYRGYGYTF
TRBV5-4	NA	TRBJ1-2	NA	TGTGCCAGCAGCTTGGACAGGGAGAACTATGGCTACACCTTC	CASSLDRENYGYTF
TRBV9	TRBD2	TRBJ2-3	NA	TGTGCCAGCAGCGTATCTCTAGCGGGAGGGAACATGGATACGCAGTATTTT	CASSVSLAGGNMDTQYF
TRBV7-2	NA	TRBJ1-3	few	TGTGCCAGCAGCCCCGGGGCAGGGAGGAACACCATATATTTT	CASSPGAGRNTIYF
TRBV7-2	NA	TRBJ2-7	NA	TGTGCCAGCAGCTTATTGTACGGTTCCTACGAACAGTACTTC	CASSLLYGSYEQYF
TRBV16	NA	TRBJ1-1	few	TGTGCCAGCAGCCAATCTTTAGCGGTTTCTGAAGCTTTCTTT	CASSQSLAVSEAFF
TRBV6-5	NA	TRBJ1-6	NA	TGTGCCAGCAGTTTTGAGAATTCACCCCTCCACTTT	CASSFENSPLHF
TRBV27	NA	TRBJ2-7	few	TGTGCCAGCACCTCAACGCGGGGCCTTATTTACGAGCAGTACTTC	CASTSTRGLIYEQYF
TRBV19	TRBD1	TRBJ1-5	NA	TGTGCCAGTAGTATAAGAGGGACAGGACGCCAGCCCCAGCATTTT	CASSIRGTGRQPQHF
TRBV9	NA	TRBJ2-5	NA	TGTGCCAGCAGCGTAGGTGTCAGGGTTCAGACCCAGTACTTC	CASSVGVRVQTQYF
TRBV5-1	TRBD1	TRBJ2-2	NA	TGCGCCAGCACCTCAGGGGGCACCGGGGAGCTGTTTTTT	CASTSGGTGELFF
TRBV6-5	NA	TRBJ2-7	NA	TGTGCCAGCAGCCAGGACAGTTGGAACGAGCAGTACTTC	CASSQDSWNEQYF
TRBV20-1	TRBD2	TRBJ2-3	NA	TGCAGCCCTCGGGGGGAGTATTTT	CSPRGEYF
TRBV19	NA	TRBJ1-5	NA	TGTGCCAGTAGTAGCCAGGCTAATCAGCCCCAGCATTTT	CASSSQANQPQHF